These T cell receptor beta chains were read from a single sample in a study of early T cells in non-severe SARS-CoV-2 infection. TCRdb reprocessed the 5' RACE reads via MiXCR and lists one record per CDR3 protein. Among some 55,000 distinct CDR3 sequences, roughly 13% were seen once, and the ten largest hold 2.9%. Sequenced material: whole blood. These receptors came from an adult who was a healthcare worker with PCR-confirmed SARS-CoV-2 infection or an uninfected control (not recorded which). Each CDR3 is given with its conserved first and last residue. A D gene is named only where the DNA matches it firmly. Clone size, where shown, is once, few, many, or a class for clones that have expanded.

CDR3nt: TGTGCCAGCAGCTCCGATCCCGGTCGGGAAGAGACCCAGTACTTC
CDR3aa: CASSSDPGREETQYF
j_gene: TRBJ2-5
abundance: -
d_gene: -
v_gene: TRBV7-9

CDR3nt: TGCGCCAGCAGCCTACCGGGACAGGGGTTTGTTTCACCCCTCCACTTT
CDR3aa: CASSLPGQGFVSPLHF
j_gene: TRBJ1-6
abundance: many
d_gene: TRBD1
v_gene: TRBV5-1

CDR3nt: TGCGCCACCCTCGTGGGGGTTCACTCCTACGAGCAGTACTTC
CDR3aa: CATLVGVHSYEQYF
j_gene: TRBJ2-7
abundance: -
d_gene: -
v_gene: TRBV10-2

CDR3nt: TGTGCCAGCAGTGAATTCTGGGGTTATGAGCAGTTCTTC
CDR3aa: CASSEFWGYEQFF
j_gene: TRBJ2-1
abundance: -
d_gene: -
v_gene: TRBV2

CDR3nt: TGTGCCAGCAGTGGGTACGGGGGAAGGGTCTACAATGAGCAGTTCTTC
CDR3aa: CASSGYGGRVYNEQFF
j_gene: TRBJ2-1
abundance: many
d_gene: -
v_gene: TRBV6-1

CDR3nt: TGTGCCAGCGCGTCTGGCGAGAATTCACCCCTCCACTTT
CDR3aa: CASASGENSPLHF
j_gene: TRBJ1-6
abundance: -
d_gene: -
v_gene: TRBV2

CDR3nt: TGTGCCAGCAGTTACCAGTACAATGAGCAGTTCTTC
CDR3aa: CASSYQYNEQFF
j_gene: TRBJ2-1
abundance: many
d_gene: -
v_gene: TRBV6-2/TRBV6-3

CDR3nt: TGTGCCAGCAGCTTAGGAGGACTAGCGGGAGAGGGAGAGACCCAGTACTTC
CDR3aa: CASSLGGLAGEGETQYF
j_gene: TRBJ2-5
abundance: -
d_gene: TRBD2
v_gene: TRBV11-2

CDR3nt: TGTGCCAGCAGCCGAGAAACAGGGCCCCCCTACGAGCAGTACTTC
CDR3aa: CASSRETGPPYEQYF
j_gene: TRBJ2-7
abundance: many
d_gene: -
v_gene: TRBV3-2

CDR3nt: TGTGCCAGCAGCCTCCAAGCGCCGGGAGGCGGGGAGCTGTTTTTT
CDR3aa: CASSLQAPGGGELFF
j_gene: TRBJ2-2
abundance: many
d_gene: TRBD2
v_gene: TRBV6-5

CDR3nt: TGTGCCAGCAGCCCCTCATTCCTGCGGGGCGCTCCAGATACGCAGTATTTT
CDR3aa: CASSPSFLRGAPDTQYF
j_gene: TRBJ2-3
abundance: many
d_gene: -
v_gene: TRBV7-6

CDR3nt: TGCAGTGCTAGAGATACGGCTAGCCTCTCCTACGAGCAGTACTTC
CDR3aa: CSARDTASLSYEQYF
j_gene: TRBJ2-7
abundance: -
d_gene: -
v_gene: TRBV20-1

CDR3nt: TGTGCCAGTAGTACAGAAGAAACAAATCGGGCGGAAAAACTGTTTTTT
CDR3aa: CASSTEETNRAEKLFF
j_gene: TRBJ1-4
abundance: many
d_gene: -
v_gene: TRBV19

CDR3nt: TGTGCCAGCAGCGCGGGACAGGGGGCGGTTGAAGCTTTCTTT
CDR3aa: CASSAGQGAVEAFF
j_gene: TRBJ1-1
abundance: -
d_gene: TRBD1
v_gene: TRBV6-1

CDR3nt: TGTGTCCCGGGACGGAACCCCGAGCAGAACTTC
CDR3aa: CVPGRNPEQNF
j_gene: TRBJ2-7
abundance: -
d_gene: -
v_gene: TRBV9

CDR3nt: TGTGCAAGTCTCCCGTCTCAAGGCTACGAGCAGTACTTC
CDR3aa: CASLPSQGYEQYF
j_gene: TRBJ2-7
abundance: many
d_gene: -
v_gene: TRBV12-2

CDR3nt: TGTGCCAGCAGTTACCCTCGAGGTAGCGGGAGTATCACAGATACGCAGTATTTT
CDR3aa: CASSYPRGSGSITDTQYF
j_gene: TRBJ2-3
abundance: -
d_gene: TRBD2
v_gene: TRBV6-2/TRBV6-3

CDR3nt: TGCGCCAGCGGGACCGGACTAGCCGGGGAGCTGTTTTTT
CDR3aa: CASGTGLAGELFF
j_gene: TRBJ2-2
abundance: many
d_gene: TRBD2
v_gene: TRBV5-1

CDR3nt: TGTGCCAGCAGCGTAGACATGGATCAGCCCCAGCATTTT
CDR3aa: CASSVDMDQPQHF
j_gene: TRBJ1-5
abundance: -
d_gene: -
v_gene: TRBV9

CDR3nt: TGTGCCACCTCAGGGGCAGGGATTGAAAAACTGTTTTTT
CDR3aa: CATSGAGIEKLFF
j_gene: TRBJ1-4
abundance: many
d_gene: -
v_gene: TRBV19

CDR3nt: TGTGCCAGCAGCGGAACCGGGTCCCAACCCAGTGAGCAGTTCTTC
CDR3aa: CASSGTGSQPSEQFF
j_gene: TRBJ2-1
abundance: many
d_gene: -
v_gene: TRBV9

CDR3nt: TGTGCCAGCAGCGAGACGATAACAGATACGCAGTATTTT
CDR3aa: CASSETITDTQYF
j_gene: TRBJ2-3
abundance: many
d_gene: -
v_gene: TRBV16

CDR3nt: TGTGCCGCGGGGGCGGACACCGGGGAGCTGTTTTTT
CDR3aa: CAAGADTGELFF
j_gene: TRBJ2-2
abundance: few
d_gene: -
v_gene: TRBV28

CDR3nt: TGCAGTGCCACCCAGTTTACAGCGGGAGAGGTCAAAAACATTCAGTACTTC
CDR3aa: CSATQFTAGEVKNIQYF
j_gene: TRBJ2-4
abundance: many
d_gene: TRBD2
v_gene: TRBV20-1

CDR3nt: TGTGCCAGCAGTTTACGAGCGGGGGGGCCCAAGGGGTTGGGCGAGCAGTACTTC
CDR3aa: CASSLRAGGPKGLGEQYF
j_gene: TRBJ2-7
abundance: many
d_gene: TRBD2
v_gene: TRBV12-3/TRBV12-4

CDR3nt: TGTGCCAGCAGTTTGATCCTAGGGATGAACACCGGGGAGCTGTTTTTT
CDR3aa: CASSLILGMNTGELFF
j_gene: TRBJ2-2
abundance: -
d_gene: -
v_gene: TRBV28

CDR3nt: TGTGCCAGTGGAATGGGGGATTTCACTGAAGCTTTCTTT
CDR3aa: CASGMGDFTEAFF
j_gene: TRBJ1-1
abundance: many
d_gene: -
v_gene: TRBV6-6

CDR3nt: TGCAGCGTTGACAGGGCGGGATTGGGGGAGCAGTTCTTC
CDR3aa: CSVDRAGLGEQFF
j_gene: TRBJ2-1
abundance: -
d_gene: -
v_gene: TRBV29-1

CDR3nt: TGCAGCGTGACAGGTAACTCCTACGAGCAGTACTTC
CDR3aa: CSVTGNSYEQYF
j_gene: TRBJ2-7
abundance: many
d_gene: -
v_gene: TRBV29-1

CDR3nt: TGCGCCAGCAGCTCTTCCCCTACAGGGATGAACACTGAAGCTTTCTTT
CDR3aa: CASSSSPTGMNTEAFF
j_gene: TRBJ1-1
abundance: -
d_gene: -
v_gene: TRBV5-1

CDR3nt: TGTGCCAGCAGCGTAGCGGGAGGCCAAGAGACCCAGTACTTC
CDR3aa: CASSVAGGQETQYF
j_gene: TRBJ2-5
abundance: -
d_gene: TRBD2
v_gene: TRBV11-3

CDR3nt: TGTGCCAGCAGCTCAGGACAGGGGGCATCAGATACGCAGTATTTT
CDR3aa: CASSSGQGASDTQYF
j_gene: TRBJ2-3
abundance: many
d_gene: TRBD1
v_gene: TRBV11-1

CDR3nt: TGTGCCAGCAGCCAGCGGACTAGCGGAGCGACCGGGGAGCTGTTTTTT
CDR3aa: CASSQRTSGATGELFF
j_gene: TRBJ2-2
abundance: few
d_gene: TRBD2
v_gene: TRBV7-2

CDR3nt: TGTGCCAGCAGCTTAGCGGGGGAGAAAGAGACCCAGTACTTC
CDR3aa: CASSLAGEKETQYF
j_gene: TRBJ2-5
abundance: many
d_gene: -
v_gene: TRBV7-6

CDR3nt: TGTGCCAGCTCACCCGGGACGGAATCCTATGGCTACACCTTC
CDR3aa: CASSPGTESYGYTF
j_gene: TRBJ1-2
abundance: many
d_gene: -
v_gene: TRBV18

CDR3nt: TGTGCCAGCAGCTTCGTAACTGCGGGATACGAGCAGTACTTC
CDR3aa: CASSFVTAGYEQYF
j_gene: TRBJ2-7
abundance: many
d_gene: -
v_gene: TRBV11-2

CDR3nt: TGTGCCATCAGTGAGAGAGAGACCCAGTACTTC
CDR3aa: CAISERETQYF
j_gene: TRBJ2-5
abundance: few
d_gene: -
v_gene: TRBV10-3